This T cell receptor (beta chain) was sequenced in a study of T cell repertoires in cytomegalovirus infection. Study background: Public signatures in TCR beta pointed to CMV infection and matching HLA type.

MiXCR, applied by TCRdb to the reads, yields one record per CDR3 protein. The repertoire includes roughly 310,000 distinct CDR3 sequences, 25% to 35% of them detected once, and about 20% sits in the top ten. V lost 5 bases to trimming and J lost 1 base, with 17 bases between them. This CDR3 contains 16 residues. In germline, CDR1 is MNHEY, CDR2 SVGAGI. This clonotype has just a few counts. The antigen remains undetermined. The V gene is TRBV6-5, the J gene TRBJ1-1, with a weak D call TRBD1 (5 bases). The source of this sequence is a human donor in good health (CMV status not recorded). Some clones in this sample may be carry-over from other donors' samples. The sample was cultured PBMCs, taken from culture after CMV antigen stimulation. The CDR3 bases are TGTGCCAGCAGTAACCGGGACTCCGGAAAGAACACTGAAGCTTTCTTT. Its translation is CASSNRDSGKNTEAFF.